This T cell receptor beta chain stems from a study of blood T cell repertoires in COVID-19. Study details: Acute-phase and convalescent COVID-19 samples originated in the United States, Italy and Spain.

Authors' processing steps: Researchers report that nucleated cell counts were estimated from reference gene primer amplification. Sequencing used immunoSEQ multiplex PCR; TCRdb keeps in-frame clones, though not all of them. The DNA was the basis for D and trimming; V, J and clone size are from that table. Of 190,000 or so clones in the sample, 80% to 90% were seen once. The germline gives CDR1 SGHTA, CDR2 FQGTGA. V lost 3 bases and J lost 0, with 15 bases in between. The CDR3 has 18 residues. Sequenced sample: peripheral blood. The receptor was derived from a woman between 18 and 29 years old who had recovered from COVID-19. The chain recombines TRBV7-3 with TRBJ2-6, with D perhaps matching TRBD2 (6 bases). CDR3 protein: CASSFGRGGLSGANVLTF. The DNA of the CDR3 is TGTGCCAGCAGCTTCGGTCGTGGGGGACTCTCTGGGGCCAACGTCCTGACTTTC.